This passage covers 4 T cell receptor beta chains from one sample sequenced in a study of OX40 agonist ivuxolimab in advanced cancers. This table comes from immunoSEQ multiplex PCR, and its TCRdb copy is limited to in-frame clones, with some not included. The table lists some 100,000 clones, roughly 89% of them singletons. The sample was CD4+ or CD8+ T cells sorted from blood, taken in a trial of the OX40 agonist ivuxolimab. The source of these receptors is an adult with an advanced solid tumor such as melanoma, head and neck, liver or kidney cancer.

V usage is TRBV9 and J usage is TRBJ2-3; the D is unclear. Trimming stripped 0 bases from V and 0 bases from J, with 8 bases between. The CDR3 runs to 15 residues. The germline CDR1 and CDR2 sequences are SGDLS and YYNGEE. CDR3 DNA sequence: TGTGCCAGCAGCGTAGATTGGTCGAGCACAGATACGCAGTATTTT. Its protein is CASSVDWSSTDTQYF.

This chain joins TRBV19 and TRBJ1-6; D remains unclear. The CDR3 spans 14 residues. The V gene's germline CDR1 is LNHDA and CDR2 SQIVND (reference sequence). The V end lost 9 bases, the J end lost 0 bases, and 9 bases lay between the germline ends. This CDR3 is CARTASSYNSPLHF. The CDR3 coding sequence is TGTGCCAGGACGGCGAGCTCCTATAATTCACCCCTCCACTTT.

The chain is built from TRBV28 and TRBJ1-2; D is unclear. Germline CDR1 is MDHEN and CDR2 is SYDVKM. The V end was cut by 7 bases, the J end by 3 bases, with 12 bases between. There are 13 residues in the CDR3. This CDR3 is CASNVGRHYGYTF. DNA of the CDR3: TGTGCCAGCAATGTCGGCAGGCACTATGGCTACACCTTC.

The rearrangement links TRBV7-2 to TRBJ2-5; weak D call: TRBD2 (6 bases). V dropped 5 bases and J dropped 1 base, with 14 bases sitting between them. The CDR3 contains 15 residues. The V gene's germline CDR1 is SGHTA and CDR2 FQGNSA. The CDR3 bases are TGTGCCAGCAGCCCCCGGGGAGGCCGCCAAGAGACCCAGTACTTC. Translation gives CASSPRGGRQETQYF.